Listed below are T cell receptor beta chains from one sample, sequenced in a study of OX40 agonist ivuxolimab in advanced cancers. Only in-frame clones appear in the TCRdb table, and some are missing; sequencing was by immunoSEQ multiplex PCR. The table includes under 60,000 clones, 94% detected once. This material consisted of CD4+ or CD8+ T cells sorted from blood, taken in a trial of the OX40 agonist ivuxolimab. These receptors all come from an adult with an advanced solid tumor such as melanoma, head and neck, liver or kidney cancer. Both conserved end residues are part of each CDR3. The D gene is left open where the match is weak. Part of the rows lack a size; the others show once, few, many or a class for expanded clones.

v_gene	j_gene	d_gene	abundance	CDR3nt	CDR3aa
TRBV14	TRBJ1-1	-	few	TGTGCCAGCAGCCGGAGGGACACTGAAGCTTTCTTT	CASSRRDTEAFF
TRBV4-1	TRBJ2-7	TRBD2	-	TGCGCCAGCAGCCAAGATCGGCTAGCGGGAGGAAGGAGATACGAGCAGTACTTC	CASSQDRLAGGRRYEQYF
TRBV9	TRBJ2-1	TRBD2	-	TGTGCCAGCAGCGTAGGGGCTAGCGGGAGGTACAATGAGCAGTTCTTC	CASSVGASGRYNEQFF
TRBV5-4	TRBJ1-4	-	-	TGTGCCAGCAGGCGGCTCGGCGGTTTAGAGCAAGAAGATGAAAAACTGTTTTTT	CASRRLGGLEQEDEKLFF
TRBV27	TRBJ2-7	-	once	TGCGCCAGCGGCGCGAATCACGAGCAGTACTTC	CASGANHEQYF
TRBV6-5	TRBJ1-1	TRBD1	-	TGTGCCAGCAGTTATGACGACAGGGTTGGCACTGAAGCTTTCTTT	CASSYDDRVGTEAFF
TRBV27	TRBJ2-1	-	-	TGTGCCAGCAGCCCCGGGACATCATACAATGAGCAGTTCTTC	CASSPGTSYNEQFF
TRBV19	TRBJ2-1	-	-	TGTGCCAGTAGTATAGGGAACCCGGGGCATGAGCAGTTCTTC	CASSIGNPGHEQFF
TRBV27	TRBJ2-3	TRBD2	-	TGTGCCAGCAGTTTATTTCTAGCGGTGGGGGGGACAGATACGCAGTATTTT	CASSLFLAVGGTDTQYF
TRBV10-1	TRBJ2-7	-	-	TGCGCCAGCAGTGAGTCAGGGGTCCGCGAGCAGTACTTC	CASSESGVREQYF
TRBV27	TRBJ2-7	TRBD1	once	TGTGCCAGCCCACGACAGGGAAGCACGAGCGAGCAGTACTTC	CASPRQGSTSEQYF
TRBV19	TRBJ2-7	-	-	TGTGCCAGTACCGGGGACGGAGGCTACGAGCAGTACTTC	CASTGDGGYEQYF
TRBV27	TRBJ1-4	-	-	TGTGCCAGCAGGTCCGGGGAAAAACTGTTTTTT	CASRSGEKLFF
TRBV2	TRBJ1-3	TRBD1	-	TGTGCCAGCAGGGGGACAGCTTCTGGAAACACCATATATTTT	CASRGTASGNTIYF
TRBV15	TRBJ2-3	-	-	TGTGCCACCCGGAGGGCCGGTCCCACAGATACGCAGTATTTT	CATRRAGPTDTQYF
TRBV5-1	TRBJ1-5	-	-	TGCGCCAGCAGCTTGGTGGGGCGGAACAATCAGCCCCAGCATTTT	CASSLVGRNNQPQHF
TRBV27	TRBJ2-5	TRBD2	-	TGTGCCAGCAGTTTACGATCTGTCGGGGGGCAAGAGACCCAGTACTTC	CASSLRSVGGQETQYF
TRBV28	TRBJ2-7	-	-	TGTGCCAGCGGGGCTTTCGAGACAAACCACTACGAGCAGTACTTC	CASGAFETNHYEQYF
TRBV4-2	TRBJ1-5	-	-	TGTGCCAGCAGCCAAGATGGGGTTGACAGTCCTTATAGCAATCAGCCCCAGCATTTT	CASSQDGVDSPYSNQPQHF
TRBV13	TRBJ2-5	-	-	TGTGCCAGCAGCTCCAACCACCGACGAGAGACCCAGTACTTC	CASSSNHRRETQYF
TRBV9	TRBJ1-5	-	few	TGTGCCAGCAGCGCGGGGTTAAGCAATCAGCCCCAGCATTTT	CASSAGLSNQPQHF
TRBV21-1	TRBJ1-3	-	-	TGTGCCAGCAGCCGGCCGGGACAGTCTGGAAACACCATATATTTT	CASSRPGQSGNTIYF
TRBV28	TRBJ1-1	TRBD1	-	TGTGCCAGCAGCGGGACAGGGGGCATGAACACTGAAGCTTTCTTT	CASSGTGGMNTEAFF
TRBV4-1	TRBJ1-1	-	-	TGCGCCAGCAGCCAAGTCCCTGGCCCTCCTACTGAAGCTTTCTTT	CASSQVPGPPTEAFF
TRBV9	TRBJ2-1	TRBD2	-	TGTGCCAGCAGCGTAGAAGGGACTAGCTACAATGAGCAGTTCTTC	CASSVEGTSYNEQFF
TRBV5-1	TRBJ1-1	TRBD1	-	TGCGCCAGCAGCTTAACAGGGGATAACACTGAAGCTTTCTTT	CASSLTGDNTEAFF
TRBV19	TRBJ1-2	-	few	TGTGCCAGTAGTATATCCCACGGGGGTGGCTATGGCTACACCTTC	CASSISHGGGYGYTF
TRBV7-9	TRBJ2-1	-	-	TGTGCCAGCAGCTTCGGTGTAGGCAATGAGCAGTTCTTC	CASSFGVGNEQFF
TRBV14	TRBJ2-1	TRBD2	-	TGTGCCAGCAGCCAGGGACTAGCGTCGAATGAGCAGTTCTTC	CASSQGLASNEQFF
TRBV19	TRBJ2-7	TRBD1	-	TGTGCCAGTAGTCTCACAGGGGCCGAGCAGTACTTC	CASSLTGAEQYF
TRBV19	TRBJ2-1	TRBD2	-	TGTGCCAGTAGTATCGCGGGAGTCTCCTACAATGAGCAGTTCTTC	CASSIAGVSYNEQFF
TRBV6-1	TRBJ1-2	-	-	TGTGCCAGCAGTGAAGGCAGCTATGGCTACACCTTC	CASSEGSYGYTF
TRBV4-1	TRBJ1-1	-	-	TGCGCCAGCAGCCAGGACGAAGGGAACACTGAAGCTTTCTTT	CASSQDEGNTEAFF
TRBV10-1	TRBJ2-1	-	-	TGCGCCAGCAGTGAGTCCTGGGGTGTGAATGAGCAGTTCTTC	CASSESWGVNEQFF
TRBV5-4	TRBJ1-1	TRBD1	-	TGTGCCAGCAGCCCTTTCGGACAGGGGAACACTGAAGCTTTCTTT	CASSPFGQGNTEAFF
TRBV10-3	TRBJ2-1	-	-	TGTGCCATCACGTCCAGGAGCGGAGAAGTAGATGAGCAGTTCTTC	CAITSRSGEVDEQFF
TRBV19	TRBJ2-3	-	once	TGTGCCAGTAGTAGATCTCGGGGAGATACGCAGTATTTT	CASSRSRGDTQYF
TRBV7-9	TRBJ2-2	-	-	TGTGCCAGCAGACCCGGGACACCGAACACCGGGGAGCTGTTTTTT	CASRPGTPNTGELFF
TRBV9	TRBJ2-1	-	-	TGTGCCAGCAGCGCCGAGGAGGGGAGAAATGAGCAGTTCTTC	CASSAEEGRNEQFF
TRBV27	TRBJ2-3	-	-	TGTGCCAGCAGTAGGACGGAGGGCCTATCCCATACGCAGTATTTT	CASSRTEGLSHTQYF
TRBV30	TRBJ1-1	-	-	TGTGCCTGGACAGTTTTTTCTGAAGCTTTCTTT	CAWTVFSEAFF
TRBV30	TRBJ2-7	-	-	TGTGCCTGGAGTGTACTGTTGGCCTACGAGCAGTACTTC	CAWSVLLAYEQYF
TRBV27	TRBJ2-7	TRBD1	-	TGTGCCAGCAGTTTATTAGCAGGGGGAATCTCCGAGCAGTACTTC	CASSLLAGGISEQYF
TRBV4-1	TRBJ2-4	-	-	TGCGCCAGCAGCCAAGAATCTTGGGGGATCGTCTCGAACATTCAGTACTTC	CASSQESWGIVSNIQYF
TRBV7-8	TRBJ2-1	TRBD2	-	TGTGCCAGCAGCTTAGTAACTAGCGGGATTCTCCTTTACAATGAGCAGTTCTTC	CASSLVTSGILLYNEQFF
TRBV13	TRBJ2-1	TRBD2	once	TGTGCCAGTAGCGGGACACTCAACAATGAGCAGTTCTTC	CASSGTLNNEQFF
TRBV2	TRBJ2-1	-	-	TGTGCCAGCAGGGAAGGCCCTAGAGCGACGGCTTACAATGAGCAGTTCTTC	CASREGPRATAYNEQFF